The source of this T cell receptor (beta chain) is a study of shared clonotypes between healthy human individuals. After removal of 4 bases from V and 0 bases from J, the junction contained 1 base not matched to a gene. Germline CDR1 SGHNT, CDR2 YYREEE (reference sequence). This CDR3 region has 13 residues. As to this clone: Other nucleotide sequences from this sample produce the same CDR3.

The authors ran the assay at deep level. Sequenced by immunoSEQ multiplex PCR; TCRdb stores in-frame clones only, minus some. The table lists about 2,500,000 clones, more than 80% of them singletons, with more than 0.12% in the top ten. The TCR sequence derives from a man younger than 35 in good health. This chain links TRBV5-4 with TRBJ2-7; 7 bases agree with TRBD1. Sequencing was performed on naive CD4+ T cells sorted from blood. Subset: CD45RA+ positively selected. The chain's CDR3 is CASSRQGSYEQYF. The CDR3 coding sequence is TGTGCCAGCAGCCGACAGGGCTCCTACGAGCAGTACTTC.